The 19 T cell receptor beta chains below were found in one sample sequenced in a study of blood T cell repertoires in COVID-19. Measured with immunoSEQ multiplex PCR; TCRdb has only the in-frame clones, and not every one. The data contain a few hundred thousand clones, around nine tenths of them singletons. The sample comprised peripheral blood. The origin of the receptors is a man between 50 and 59 years old with COVID-19, enrolled during active disease.

In the case of this clone: Other nucleotide sequences from this sample produce the same CDR3. V usage is TRBV6-1 and J usage is TRBJ2-1; 10 bases match TRBD2. The CDR3 totals 18 residues. Germline CDR1 MNHNS, CDR2 SASEGT. V was pared by 4 bases and J by 1 base, with 10 bases of the junction left unmatched. This CDR3 reads CASSGRTSGSWSYNEQFF. The CDR3 coding sequence is TGTGCCAGCAGTGGCCGGACTAGCGGCTCCTGGTCCTACAATGAGCAGTTCTTC.

The chain joins TRBV18 to TRBJ1-1; possible D gene TRBD1, 6 bases. Germline values: CDR1 KGHSH, CDR2 LQKENI. Deletions cut 2 bases from V and 4 bases from J, with 8 bases between. CDR3 length: 13 residues. The CDR3 spells CASSPRGITEAFF. The CDR3 nucleotides read TGTGCCAGCTCACCAAGGGGGATCACTGAAGCTTTCTTT.

The rearrangement uses TRBV19 and TRBJ1-5, with a tentative D call TRBD1 (5 bases). V lost 6 bases to trimming and J lost 4 bases, with 10 bases between them. From germline, CDR1 is LNHDA and CDR2 SQIVND (reference sequence). The length of the CDR3 is 13 residues. The CDR3 spells CASSPGGNQPQHF. In DNA, the CDR3 is TGTGCCAGTAGCCCGGGGGGTAATCAGCCCCAGCATTTT.

This clone has more than one count but fewer than ten. The gene calls are TRBV25-1 and TRBJ1-5; 7 positions match TRBD1. V was clipped by 4 bases and J by 7 bases; unmatched bases: 4. The CDR3 covers 13 residues. Per the germline V gene, CDR1 is MGHDK and CDR2 is SYGVNS. The CDR3 DNA is TGTGCCAGCAGTGGGACAGGTGGCCAGCCCCAGCATTTT. Its translation is CASSGTGGQPQHF.

On this clone itself: At one boundary the junction diverges from the germline segment, which might be a read error. The chain recombines TRBV30 with TRBJ2-1; a weak D match, TRBD2 (6 bases). Germline V lookup: CDR1 GTSNPN, CDR2 SVGIG (reference sequence). The length of the CDR3 is 10 residues. CDR3 loop: CAWRQDYFLF. Here the CDR3 DNA reads TGTGCCTGGAGGCAGGACTATTTTCTCTTC.

The rearrangement joins TRBV20-1 to TRBJ2-7, with 8 bases fitting TRBD2. The ends lost 3 bases at V and 3 bases at J; junction bases unmatched: 10. The CDR3 has 15 residues. CDR1 is DFQATT, CDR2 SNEGSKA, per germline (reference sequence). The chain's CDR3 is CSASASGGLFYEQYF. The CDR3 region has the DNA TGCAGTGCTAGTGCAAGCGGGGGACTATTCTACGAGCAGTACTTC.

V usage is TRBV10-3 and J usage is TRBJ2-5; D gene uncertain. V lost 3 bases to trimming and J lost 2 bases, with 7 bases between them. The CDR3 is made up of 13 amino acids. Germline CDR1 is ENHRY and CDR2 is SYGVKD. CDR3 DNA sequence: TGTGCCATCAGTGAACGGAGACAAGAGACCCAGTACTTC. This sequence encodes CAISERRQETQYF.

The chain carries TRBV7-6 and TRBJ2-7, with D tentatively TRBD1 (6 bases). The CDR3 totals 15 residues. The germline V and J ends were trimmed by 1 base and 4 bases, with 14 bases remaining between them. The V gene's germline CDR1 is SGHVS and CDR2 FNYEAQ. The CDR3 DNA reads as TGTGCCAGCAGCTTAGAAGGGGGAAGGTTTTACGAGCAGTACTTC. It encodes CASSLEGGRFYEQYF. Based on the CDR3 plus reference TRBV7-6 and TRBJ2-7, the full variable domain is GAGVSQSPRYKVTKRGQDVALRCDPISGHVSLYWYRQALGQGPEFLTYFNYEAQQDKSGLPNDRFSAERPEGSISTLTIQRTEQRDSAMYRCASSLEGGRFYEQYFGPGTRLTVT.

The genes are TRBV10-3 and TRBJ1-1; 9 bases agree with TRBD1. The CDR3 has 15 amino acids. The junction had 12 bases not matched to a gene; V was cut back by 10 bases and J by 3 bases. CDR1 is ENHRY, CDR2 SYGVKD, per germline. CDR3 nucleotides: TGTGCCACCAGACCGGACAGGGGTACGCACACTGAAGCTTTCTTT. It translates to CATRPDRGTHTEAFF.

The CDR3 DNA is TGTGCCAGCAGCCAAGATGGGACAGGGAGTCAGCCCCAGCATTTT. It is translated as CASSQDGTGSQPQHF. The V gene is TRBV3-1 (or the pseudogene TRBV3-2), the J gene TRBJ1-5; TRBD1 aligns across 9 bases. The CDR3 totals 15 residues. The ends lost 0 bases at V and 6 bases at J; junction bases unmatched: 3. The germline V gene encodes CDR1 LGHDT and CDR2 YNNKEL (reference sequence).

A remark on this clone: Other DNA sequences within the sample encode an identical CDR3. The chain carries TRBV7-2 and TRBJ2-5; 11 bases map to TRBD2. V gave up 1 base and J gave up 1 base; unmatched junction bases: 2. Germline-derived CDR1 and CDR2 are SGHTA and FQGNSA. This CDR3 spans 16 amino acids. The DNA of the CDR3 is TGTGCCAGCAGCTTAGGGCTAGCGGGGGGCCAAGAGACCCAGTACTTC. Its translation is CASSLGLAGGQETQYF.

The chain recombines TRBV29-1 with TRBJ2-1, with 7 bases matching TRBD1. This CDR3 spans 14 amino acids. J gave up 2 bases and V 4 bases, and 5 bases lay outside the gene matches. CDR1 is SQVTM, CDR2 ANQGSEA, per germline. The CDR3 is CSVVEGQPYNEQFF. CDR3 nucleotides: TGCAGCGTTGTAGAGGGACAGCCCTACAATGAGCAGTTCTTC.

The chain carries TRBV7-2 and TRBJ1-1; unclear D gene. The germline CDR1 and CDR2 sequences are SGHTA and FQGNSA. Trimming stripped 5 bases from V and 5 bases from J, with 15 bases between. The CDR3 covers 14 residues. CDR3 sequence reads: CASSNMGRVTEAFF. The CDR3 coding sequence is TGTGCCAGCAGCAACATGGGGAGGGTGACTGAAGCTTTCTTT.

In DNA form, the CDR3 reads TGTGCCAGCAGCGTCTCGACTAGCGGGTCCGGGGAGCTGTTTTTT. Its protein product is CASSVSTSGSGELFF. The rearrangement joins TRBV9 to TRBJ2-2; 10 bases are a match to TRBD2. The CDR3 sequence is 15 residues long. Germline loops: CDR1 SGDLS, CDR2 YYNGEE. After removal of 2 bases from V and 6 bases from J, the junction contained 4 bases not matched to a gene.

The chain joins TRBV24-1 to TRBJ1-5, with a tentative D call TRBD1 (5 bases). The CDR3 covers 14 residues. Looked up from germline, CDR1 is KGHDR and CDR2 is SFDVKD. Between the trimmed V and J ends, which lost 9 bases and 2 bases, there was a span of 13 bases. CDR3 nucleotides: TGTGCCACCGGGGCAGATGTTGGCAATCAGCCCCAGCATTTT. It is translated as CATGADVGNQPQHF.

This chain joins TRBV18 and TRBJ2-1, with D uncertain. The CDR3 spans 15 residues. Trimming removed 0 bases from V and 8 bases from J, with 14 bases in between. Germline CDR1 and CDR2: KGHSH and LQKENI. CDR3 residues: CASSPPTLGWDEQFF. The CDR3, as DNA: TGTGCCAGCTCACCACCGACACTTGGGTGGGATGAGCAGTTCTTC.

The rearrangement joins TRBV4-2 to TRBJ2-6; 11 bases match TRBD2. CDR1 and CDR2 (germline): LGHNA, YNFKEQ. Trimming cost V 2 bases and J 0 bases; bases outside gene matches: 3. This CDR3 is built from 18 residues. The CDR3 spells CASSQSGTSGSGANVLTF. Here the CDR3 DNA reads TGTGCCAGCAGCCAATCCGGGACTAGCGGCTCTGGGGCCAACGTCCTGACTTTC.

V usage is TRBV5-4 and J usage is TRBJ1-2; TRBD1 agrees at 9 bases. Germline CDR1 is SGHNT and CDR2 is YYREEE (reference sequence). Trimming took 3 bases from V and 7 from J; bases not matched to a gene: 7. CDR3 length: 14 residues. The CDR3 DNA sequence: TGTGCCAGCAGCTCGGGACAGGGACTCGCTGGCTACACCTTC. Protein: CASSSGQGLAGYTF.

A few counts support this clone. The chain employs TRBV7-8 and TRBJ2-1; perhaps TRBD2 as D (6 bases). Germline loops: CDR1 SGHVS, CDR2 FQNEAQ. The CDR3 is 14 residues long. Trimming left V 5 bases short and J 4 bases short, with 12 bases between. CDR3 residues: CASSPISGYNEQFF. CDR3 sequence (DNA): TGTGCCAGCAGCCCCATTAGCGGATACAATGAGCAGTTCTTC.